This T cell receptor (beta chain) derives from a study of response to subunit inactivated influenza vaccine. Study-wide findings and caveats: The authors suggested that few new T cells are recruited per seasonal influenza vaccination.

Trimming at V came to 0 bases and at J to 3 bases, leaving 7 bases not matched to a gene. The CDR3 contains 16 residues. Germline CDR1 and CDR2: DFQATT and SNEGSKA (reference sequence). TCRdb independently ran MiXCR on the RT-PCR reads; one entry per CDR3 protein. This sample has hundreds of thousands of distinct CDR3 sequences, with about 12% found just once. This clonotype was observed a few times. Its antigen is unknown. The chain links TRBV20-1 to TRBJ2-3; 9 nucleotides align to TRBD1. This TCR derives from a man aged 50-60 years who received an inactivated influenza vaccine. The sample here was PBMCs from blood, taken on the day of vaccination. CDR3 DNA sequence: TGCAGTGCTAGAGATCATCGGGACAGGGTAACAGATACGCAGTATTTT. It is translated as CSARDHRDRVTDTQYF.